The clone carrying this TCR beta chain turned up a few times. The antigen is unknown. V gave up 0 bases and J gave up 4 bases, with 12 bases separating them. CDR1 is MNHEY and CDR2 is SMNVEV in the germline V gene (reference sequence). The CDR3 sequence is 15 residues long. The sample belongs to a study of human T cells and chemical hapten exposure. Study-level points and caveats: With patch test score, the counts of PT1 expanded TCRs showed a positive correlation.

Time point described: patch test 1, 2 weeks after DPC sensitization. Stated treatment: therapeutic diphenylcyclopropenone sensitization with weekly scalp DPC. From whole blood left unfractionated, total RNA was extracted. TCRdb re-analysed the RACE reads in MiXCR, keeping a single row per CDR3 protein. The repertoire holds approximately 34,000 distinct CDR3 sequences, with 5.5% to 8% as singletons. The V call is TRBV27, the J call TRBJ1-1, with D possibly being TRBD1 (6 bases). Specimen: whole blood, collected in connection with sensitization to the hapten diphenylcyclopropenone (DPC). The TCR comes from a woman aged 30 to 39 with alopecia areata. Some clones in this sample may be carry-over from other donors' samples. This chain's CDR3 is CASSLSGQYSTEAFF. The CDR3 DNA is TGTGCCAGCAGTTTATCCGGACAGTATAGCACTGAAGCTTTCTTT.